This TCR beta chain was captured in a study of blood T cell repertoires in COVID-19. This CDR3 has 13 amino acids. Germline assignment: CDR1 SQVTM and CDR2 ANQGSEA. The V gene lost 5 bases and the J gene lost 4 bases, with 14 bases spanning the gap. Source study methods: Reference gene primer amplification in the assay estimated nucleated cell counts. Assay: immunoSEQ multiplex PCR; the TCRdb copy retains only in-frame clones and omits some. V and J calls and clone size are copied from that table; D and trimming were computed from the DNA. The data show a few hundred thousand clones, roughly 80% seen once.

The TCR originated in a woman aged 55-69 years with acute or convalescent COVID-19. The sequenced material came from peripheral blood. V gene TRBV29-1 combines with J gene TRBJ1-1; possible D gene TRBD1, 5 bases. For the CDR3, the DNA is TGCAGCGTTAGGATTCAGGGTGGCACTGAAGCTTTCTTT. This sequence encodes CSVRIQGGTEAFF.